This paragraph covers one TCR beta chain sequence. This sample stems from a study of blood T cell repertoires in COVID-19. The CDR3 is 18 residues long. As handled by the study authors: Estimation of nucleated cell counts was performed using reference gene primer amplification. Profiling relied on immunoSEQ multiplex PCR, and the TCRdb table lists in-frame clones only, not all of them. The D gene and trimming were derived from the DNA, and the V and J assignments and clone size from that table. The sample records 200,000 to 250,000 clones, 75% to 85% being singletons. Participant ages covered about 18 to 95 years across 24 US areas. Participants' own reports of clinical history determined their cohort assignment.

The chain joins TRBV21-1 to TRBJ1-2; the D call TRBD1 from the table was never checked on the DNA. TRBV21-1 corresponds to a pseudogene. This receptor was obtained from a man aged 25-45 years with acute COVID-19. Sequenced sample: PBMCs or T cells enriched from blood (not recorded which). CDR3 DNA sequence: TGTGCCAGCAGCCCCCCCGGGACAGGGCGTGATGTTTCCTATGGCTACACCTTC. Translation: CASSPPGTGRDVSYGYTF.